These 8 T cell receptor beta chains were all obtained from the same sample, sequenced in a study of human T cells and chemical hapten exposure. The sample's time point: healthy volunteer bleed at 6 weeks. Total RNA was isolated from unfractionated whole blood. TCRdb fed the RACE reads into MiXCR, producing one record per CDR3 protein. Among around 80,000 distinct CDR3 sequences, 8.6% were seen once, and the ten largest hold 1.5% to 1.7%. The sequenced material came from whole blood. The receptors were sampled from a male donor in good health. Some clones in this sample may be carry-over from other donors' samples.

In its sample, this clonotype was seen many times. V gene TRBV28 combines with J gene TRBJ2-6, with D maybe TRBD1 (5 bases). The CDR3 sequence is 14 residues long. Germline V gives CDR1 MDHEN, CDR2 SYDVKM. The V end lost 5 bases, the J end lost 2 bases, and 7 bases lay between the germline ends. CDR3 region: CASSLTAGANVLTF. The CDR3 DNA follows: TGTGCCAGCAGTCTGACAGCTGGGGCCAACGTCCTGACTTTC.

This rearrangement joins TRBV20-1 to TRBJ2-7, with D tentatively TRBD1 (6 bases). The CDR3 is 14 residues long. Per the germline V gene, CDR1 is DFQATT and CDR2 is SNEGSKA (reference sequence). V was shortened by 3 bases and J by 4 bases, with 16 bases between the two germline ends. CDR3 sequence reads: CSASGAGDTYEQYF. As DNA, the CDR3 is TGCAGTGCTAGTGGGGCAGGGGATACTTACGAGCAGTACTTC.

V and J are TRBV18 and TRBJ2-3; D possibly corresponds to TRBD1 (7 bases). Germline CDR1 and CDR2: KGHSH and LQKENI. Trimming left V 0 bases short and J 1 base short, with 11 bases between. The CDR3 consists of 16 residues. CDR3 residues: CASSPPSRGGTDTQYF. The CDR3 nucleotides are TGTGCCAGCTCACCACCGTCCAGGGGGGGCACAGATACGCAGTATTTT.

This clonotype was detected a few times. The V and J genes are TRBV3-1 and TRBJ2-7, with 7 bases aligning to TRBD2. The junction had 9 bases not matched to a gene; V was cut back by 0 bases and J by 1 base. The germline V gene encodes CDR1 LGHDT and CDR2 YNNKEL (reference sequence). The CDR3 has 17 residues. The CDR3 protein is CASSQDPIRTRSYEQYF. CDR3 in DNA: TGTGCCAGCAGCCAAGACCCCATCCGGACTAGGTCCTACGAGCAGTACTTC.

The genes are TRBV6-6 and TRBJ1-5, with D uncertain. The germline gives CDR1 MNHNY, CDR2 SVGAGI (reference sequence). Trimming left V 4 bases short and J 3 bases short, with 10 bases between. This CDR3 has 14 residues. The CDR3 nucleotides read TGTGCCAGCAGTTTCGGCAGCATCAATCAGCCCCAGCATTTT. Its translation is CASSFGSINQPQHF.

The chain links TRBV7-9 to TRBJ2-7, with 7 bases matching TRBD1. After removal of 5 bases from V and 0 bases from J, the junction contained 4 bases not matched to a gene. CDR1 SEHNR and CDR2 FQNEAQ come from the germline V gene (reference sequence). The CDR3 runs to 14 residues. CDR3 DNA: TGTGCCAGCAGCCCGGGACAGACCTCCTACGAGCAGTACTTC. Its protein is CASSPGQTSYEQYF.

The chain links TRBV4-2 to TRBJ2-3; D possibly uses TRBD1 or TRBD2 (6 bases each). Trimming pared 0 bases from V and 4 bases from J, leaving 14 bases between. CDR3 size: 16 residues. Germline V gene lookup returns CDR1 LGHNA and CDR2 YNFKEQ. The CDR3 nucleotides read TGTGCCAGCAGCCAAGATTTTCGGGGGCGGTCAGATACGCAGTATTTT. This gives the protein CASSQDFRGRSDTQYF.

Many counts were recorded for this clonotype. The genes are TRBV29-1 and TRBJ1-5; tentative D call: TRBD1 (6 bases). Deletions cut 4 bases from V and 6 bases from J, with 13 bases between. The CDR3 has 13 residues. Germline V lookup: CDR1 SQVTM, CDR2 ANQGSEA. The CDR3 here is CSVGFRGAQPQHF. CDR3 DNA: TGCAGCGTTGGGTTCAGGGGAGCTCAGCCCCAGCATTTT.